This is a list of T cell receptor beta chains from one sample in a study of sequential checkpoint blockade in melanoma. Sequencing was performed with immunoSEQ multiplex PCR; in TCRdb, only in-frame clones are kept and a portion is missing. The data contain more than 9,500 clones, about 77% of them singletons. The starting material was CD8+ T cells sorted from blood (inferred from file names), obtained from a patient given nivolumab and ipilimumab in sequence. The source is a human donor with melanoma. Each CDR3 is given with its conserved first and last residue. D genes are given only for firm matches. Not every row has a clone size; where given, it reads once, few, many or a size class.

TRBD2,TRBV4-1,TRBJ2-1,.,CASSSRLAGVREQFF,TGCGCCAGCAGCAGTAGACTAGCGGGAGTACGTGAGCAGTTCTTC
TRBD1,TRBV27,TRBJ2-7,.,CASSSYRGLYEQYF,TGTGCCAGCAGTTCGTACAGGGGTCTCTACGAGCAGTACTTC
.,TRBV29-1,TRBJ2-5,.,CSVEFRETQYF,TGCAGCGTTGAGTTTCGGGAGACCCAGTACTTC
.,TRBV19,TRBJ2-5,few,CASRDRSETQYF,TGTGCCAGTAGAGACAGGTCGGAGACCCAGTACTTC
TRBD2,TRBV7-9,TRBJ2-5,.,CASSLGTSGRPSATQYF,TGTGCCAGCAGCTTAGGGACTAGCGGGAGGCCATCCGCGACCCAGTACTTC
TRBD1,TRBV2,TRBJ1-1,.,CASGETGVFTEAFF,TGTGCCAGCGGGGAGACAGGGGTTTTCACTGAAGCTTTCTTT
.,TRBV7-8,TRBJ1-5,.,CASSLGGLNQPQHF,TGTGCCAGCAGCTTAGGGGGACTCAATCAGCCCCAGCATTTT
.,TRBV7-9,TRBJ2-1,.,CASSYVGGVDEQFF,TGTGCCAGCAGCTACGTTGGAGGGGTTGATGAGCAGTTCTTC
TRBD2,TRBV9,TRBJ2-1,.,CASSVNPLRLAGAPTPYNEQFF,TGTGCCAGCAGCGTAAATCCCTTACGACTAGCGGGAGCCCCGACCCCCTACAATGAGCAGTTCTTC
.,TRBV19,TRBJ2-1,.,CASTRTVGGVIGNTDEQFF,TGTGCCAGTACACGGACAGTGGGGGGGGTTATCGGAAACACCGATGAGCAGTTCTTC
.,TRBV27,TRBJ2-1,.,CASSPHGGEQFF,TGTGCCAGCAGTCCCCATGGGGGGGAGCAGTTCTTC
.,TRBV9,TRBJ2-1,.,CASSISRGHYNEQFF,TGTGCCAGCAGCATCTCGCGGGGGCATTACAATGAGCAGTTCTTC
.,TRBV9,TRBJ2-7,.,CASSVEMGAYEQYF,TGTGCCAGCAGCGTAGAAATGGGGGCCTACGAGCAGTACTTC
TRBD1,TRBV27,TRBJ2-1,few,CAARTGLRGEQFF,TGTGCCGCACGGACAGGGCTTAGGGGTGAGCAGTTCTTC
TRBD2,TRBV29-1,TRBJ2-2,.,CSVYGLAGDTGELFF,TGCAGCGTTTATGGACTAGCGGGGGACACCGGGGAGCTGTTTTTT
TRBD2,TRBV19,TRBJ2-1,few,CASSLQVAGAGLGSSSYNEQFF,TGTGCCAGTAGCCTCCAGGTAGCGGGAGCTGGGCTGGGATCCAGCTCCTACAATGAGCAGTTCTTC
TRBD1,TRBV7-9,TRBJ1-2,few,CASTTDRGRRGYGYTF,TGTGCCAGCACCACGGACAGGGGGCGGAGAGGGTATGGCTACACCTTC
TRBD2,TRBV12-5,TRBJ2-3,few,CASGLVPLAGGTDTQYF,TGTGCTAGTGGTTTGGTCCCTCTAGCGGGGGGCACAGATACGCAGTATTTT
TRBD1,TRBV4-1,TRBJ2-7,.,CASSNRQGPYEQYF,TGCGCCAGCAGCAACCGACAGGGACCCTACGAGCAGTACTTC
.,TRBV6-5,TRBJ2-1,.,CASSYSGNYNEQFF,TGTGCCAGCAGTTATTCGGGGAACTACAATGAGCAGTTCTTC
TRBD2,TRBV10-3,TRBJ2-1,.,CAISEGLAPWQFF,TGTGCCATCAGTGAGGGACTAGCACCCTGGCAGTTCTTC
.,TRBV25-1,TRBJ2-7,.,CASSELGRGNEQYF,TGTGCCAGCAGTGAATTGGGCAGGGGAAACGAGCAGTACTTC
TRBD2,TRBV7-9,TRBJ2-1,.,CASSLTGLAGVGPHNEQFF,TGTGCCAGCAGCTTAACGGGACTAGCGGGAGTGGGGCCTCACAATGAGCAGTTCTTC
.,TRBV4-1,TRBJ2-7,once,CASSQADSYEQYF,TGCGCCAGCAGCCAAGCGGACAGCTACGAGCAGTACTTC
.,TRBV2,TRBJ1-2,once,CASSEYYGYTF,TGTGCCAGCAGTGAATACTATGGCTACACTTTC
.,TRBV2,TRBJ2-7,.,CASSESQVYEQYF,TGTGCCAGCAGTGAAAGTCAGGTCTACGAGCAGTACTTC
.,TRBV27,TRBJ2-7,once,CASSSLASEQYF,TGTGCCAGCAGTTCCCTAGCGAGTGAGCAGTACTTC